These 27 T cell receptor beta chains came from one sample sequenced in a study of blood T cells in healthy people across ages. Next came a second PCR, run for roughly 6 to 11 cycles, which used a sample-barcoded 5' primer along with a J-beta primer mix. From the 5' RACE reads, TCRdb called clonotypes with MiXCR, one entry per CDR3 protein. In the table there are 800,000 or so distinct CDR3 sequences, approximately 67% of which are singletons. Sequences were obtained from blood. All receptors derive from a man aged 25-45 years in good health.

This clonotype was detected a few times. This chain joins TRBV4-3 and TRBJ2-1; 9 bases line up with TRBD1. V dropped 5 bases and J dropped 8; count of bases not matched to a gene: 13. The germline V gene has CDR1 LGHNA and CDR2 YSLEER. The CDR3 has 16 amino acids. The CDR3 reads CASSGQTGGARHEQFF. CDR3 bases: TGCGCCAGCAGCGGGCAAACAGGGGGCGCGAGGCATGAGCAGTTCTTC.

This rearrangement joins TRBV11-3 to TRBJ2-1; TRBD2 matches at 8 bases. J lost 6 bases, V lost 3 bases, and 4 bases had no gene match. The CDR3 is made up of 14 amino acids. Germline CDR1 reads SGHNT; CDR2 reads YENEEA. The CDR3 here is CASSLDGGVNEQFF. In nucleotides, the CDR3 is TGTGCCAGCAGCTTGGACGGGGGGGTCAATGAGCAGTTCTTC.

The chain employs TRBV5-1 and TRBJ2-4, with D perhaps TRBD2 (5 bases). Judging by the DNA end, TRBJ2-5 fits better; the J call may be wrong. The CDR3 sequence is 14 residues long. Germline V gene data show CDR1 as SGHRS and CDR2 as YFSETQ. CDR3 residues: CASTQANGEETQYF. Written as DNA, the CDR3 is TGCGCCAGCACCCAGGCGAACGGGGAAGAGACCCAGTACTTC.

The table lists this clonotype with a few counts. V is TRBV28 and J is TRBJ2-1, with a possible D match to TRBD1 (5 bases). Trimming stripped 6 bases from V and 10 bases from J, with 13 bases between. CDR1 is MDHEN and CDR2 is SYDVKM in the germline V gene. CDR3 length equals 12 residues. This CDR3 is CASRKGIWEQFF. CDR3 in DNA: TGTGCCAGCAGGAAGGGGATTTGGGAGCAGTTCTTC.

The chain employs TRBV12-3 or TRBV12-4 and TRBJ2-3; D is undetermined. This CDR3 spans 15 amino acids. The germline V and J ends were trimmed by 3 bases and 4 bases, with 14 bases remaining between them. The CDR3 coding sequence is TGTGCCAGCAGTTTCAGGTCAGTGAGAGCAGATACGCAGTATTTT. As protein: CASSFRSVRADTQYF.

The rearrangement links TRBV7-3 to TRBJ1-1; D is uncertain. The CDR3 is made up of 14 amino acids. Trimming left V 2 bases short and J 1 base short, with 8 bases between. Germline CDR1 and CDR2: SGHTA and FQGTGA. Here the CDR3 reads CASSLGDGNTEAFF. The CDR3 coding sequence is TGTGCCAGCAGCTTAGGTGACGGGAACACTGAAGCTTTCTTT.

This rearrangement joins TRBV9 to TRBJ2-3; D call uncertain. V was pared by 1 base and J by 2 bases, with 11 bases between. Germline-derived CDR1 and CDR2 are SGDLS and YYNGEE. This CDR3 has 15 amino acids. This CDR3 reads CASSVFGGPTDTQYF. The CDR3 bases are TGTGCCAGCAGCGTATTTGGCGGACCCACAGATACGCAGTATTTT.

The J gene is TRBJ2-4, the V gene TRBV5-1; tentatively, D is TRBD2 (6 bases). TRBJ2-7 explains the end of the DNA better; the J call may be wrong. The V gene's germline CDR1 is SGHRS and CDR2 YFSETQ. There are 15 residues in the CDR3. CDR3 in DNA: TGCGCCAGCAGCCCATCTTCGGGAGCGACCTACGAGCAGTACTTC. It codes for CASSPSSGATYEQYF.

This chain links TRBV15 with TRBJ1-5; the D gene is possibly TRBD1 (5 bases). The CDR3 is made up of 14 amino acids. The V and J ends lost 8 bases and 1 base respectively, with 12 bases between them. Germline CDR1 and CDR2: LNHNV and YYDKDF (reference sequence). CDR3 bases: TGTGCCACCTGGAGGGGTTTGAGCAATCAGCCCCAGCATTTT. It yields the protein CATWRGLSNQPQHF.

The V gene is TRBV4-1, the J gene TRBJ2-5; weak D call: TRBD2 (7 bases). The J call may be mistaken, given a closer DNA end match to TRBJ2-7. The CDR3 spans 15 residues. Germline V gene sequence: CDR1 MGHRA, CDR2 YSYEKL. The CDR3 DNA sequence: TGCGCCAGCAGCCAAGATCCCGGGGGGCTCTACGAGCAGTACTTC. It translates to CASSQDPGGLYEQYF.

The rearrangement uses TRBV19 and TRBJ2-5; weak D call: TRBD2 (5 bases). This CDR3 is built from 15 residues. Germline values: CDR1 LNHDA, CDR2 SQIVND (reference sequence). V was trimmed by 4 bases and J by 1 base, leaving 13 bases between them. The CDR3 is CASSTKREGQETQYF. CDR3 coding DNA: TGTGCCAGTAGTACCAAGAGGGAAGGCCAAGAGACCCAGTACTTC.

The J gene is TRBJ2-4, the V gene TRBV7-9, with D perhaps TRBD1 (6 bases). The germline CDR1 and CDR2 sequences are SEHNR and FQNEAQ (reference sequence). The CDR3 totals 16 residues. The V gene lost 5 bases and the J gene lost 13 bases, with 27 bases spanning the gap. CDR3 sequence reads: CASSTSGQMRIYKQYF. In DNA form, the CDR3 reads TGTGCCAGCAGCACCTCCGGACAGATGAGAATCTACAAGCAGTACTTC. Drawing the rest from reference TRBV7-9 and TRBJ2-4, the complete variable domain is DTGVSQNPRHKITKRGQNVTFRCDPISEHNRLYWYRQTLGQGPEFLTYFQNEAQLEKSRLLSDRFSAERPKGSFSTLEIQRTEQGDSAMYLCASSTSGQMRIYKQYFGAGTRLSVL.

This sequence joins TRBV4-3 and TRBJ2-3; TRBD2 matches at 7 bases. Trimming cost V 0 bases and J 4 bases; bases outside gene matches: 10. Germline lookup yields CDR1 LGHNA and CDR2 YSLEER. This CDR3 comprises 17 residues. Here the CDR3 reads CASSQDGAGVLADTQYF. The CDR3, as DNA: TGCGCCAGCAGCCAAGATGGGGCGGGGGTTTTAGCAGATACGCAGTATTTT.

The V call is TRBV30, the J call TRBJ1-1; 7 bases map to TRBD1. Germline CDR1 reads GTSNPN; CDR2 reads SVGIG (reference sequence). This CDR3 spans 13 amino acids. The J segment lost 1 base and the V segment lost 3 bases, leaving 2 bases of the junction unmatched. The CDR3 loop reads CAWSRTGNTEAFF. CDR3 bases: TGTGCCTGGAGCCGGACAGGGAACACTGAAGCTTTCTTT.

The CDR3 DNA reads as TGTGCCAGCAGCCAAGAAAGCTGGTCTGGGTTGTCCGAAAAACTGTTTTTT. Its protein is CASSQESWSGLSEKLFF. The chain recombines TRBV4-2 with TRBJ1-4; no definite D call. CDR1 and CDR2 from the germline V gene are LGHNA and YNFKEQ. The CDR3 consists of 17 residues. V lost 0 bases and J lost 8, with 19 bases in between.

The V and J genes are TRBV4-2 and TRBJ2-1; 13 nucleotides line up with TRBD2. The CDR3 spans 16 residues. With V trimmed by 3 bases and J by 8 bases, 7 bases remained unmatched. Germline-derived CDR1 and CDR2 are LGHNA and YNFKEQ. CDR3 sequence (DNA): TGTGCCAGCAGCCAGGAACAACTAGCGGGGGGGCATGAGCAGTTCTTC. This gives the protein CASSQEQLAGGHEQFF.

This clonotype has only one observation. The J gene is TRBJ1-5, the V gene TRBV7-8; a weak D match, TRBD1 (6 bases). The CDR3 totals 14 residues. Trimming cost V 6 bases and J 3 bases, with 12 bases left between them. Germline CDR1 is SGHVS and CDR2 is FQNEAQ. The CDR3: CASSSDRLNQPQHF. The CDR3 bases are TGTGCCAGCAGTTCCGACAGGCTCAATCAGCCCCAGCATTTT.

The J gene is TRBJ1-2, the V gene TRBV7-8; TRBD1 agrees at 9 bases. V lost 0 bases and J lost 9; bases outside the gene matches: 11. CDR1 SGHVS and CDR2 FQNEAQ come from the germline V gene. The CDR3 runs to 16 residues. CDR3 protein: CASSLAQRGQGRSYTF. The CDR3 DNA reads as TGTGCCAGCAGCTTAGCGCAGAGGGGACAGGGTAGGAGCTACACCTTC.

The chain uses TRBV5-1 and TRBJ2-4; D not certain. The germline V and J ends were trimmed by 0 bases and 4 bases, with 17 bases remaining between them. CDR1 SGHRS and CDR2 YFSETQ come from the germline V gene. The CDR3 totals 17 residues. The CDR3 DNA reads TGCGCCAGCAGCTTGGGCCCTAGGGTCATGGAGAAAAACATTCAGTACTTC. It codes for CASSLGPRVMEKNIQYF.

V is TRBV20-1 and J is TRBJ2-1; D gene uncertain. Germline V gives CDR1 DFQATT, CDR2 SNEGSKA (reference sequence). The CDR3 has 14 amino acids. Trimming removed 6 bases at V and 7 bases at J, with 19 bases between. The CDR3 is CSAGPWSRMNEQFF. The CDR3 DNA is TGCAGTGCAGGGCCGTGGAGTAGGATGAATGAGCAGTTCTTC.

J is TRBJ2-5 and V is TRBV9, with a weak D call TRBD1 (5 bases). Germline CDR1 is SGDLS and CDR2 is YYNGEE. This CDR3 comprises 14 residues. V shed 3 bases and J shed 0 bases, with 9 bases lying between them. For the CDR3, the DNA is TGTGCCAGCAGCGCGACAGCGTACCAAGAGACCCAGTACTTC. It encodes CASSATAYQETQYF.

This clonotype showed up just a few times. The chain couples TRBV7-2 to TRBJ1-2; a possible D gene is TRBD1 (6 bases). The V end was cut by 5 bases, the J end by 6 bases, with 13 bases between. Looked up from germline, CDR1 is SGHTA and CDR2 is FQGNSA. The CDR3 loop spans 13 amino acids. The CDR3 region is CASSTTGFDGYTF. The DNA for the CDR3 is TGTGCCAGCAGCACCACAGGGTTCGATGGCTACACCTTC.

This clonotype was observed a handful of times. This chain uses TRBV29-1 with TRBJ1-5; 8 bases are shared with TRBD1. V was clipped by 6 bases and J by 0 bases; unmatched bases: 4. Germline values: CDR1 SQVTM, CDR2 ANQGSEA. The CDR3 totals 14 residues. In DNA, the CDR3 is TGCAGCGTCGCACAGGGGGATAGCAATCAGCCCCAGCATTTT. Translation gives CSVAQGDSNQPQHF.

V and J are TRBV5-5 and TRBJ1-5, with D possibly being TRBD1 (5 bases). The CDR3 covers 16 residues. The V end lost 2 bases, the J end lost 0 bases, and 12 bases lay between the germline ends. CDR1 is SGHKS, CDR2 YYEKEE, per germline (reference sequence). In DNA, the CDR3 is TGTGCCAGCAGCTTATCTGGGACCGATAGCAATCAGCCCCAGCATTTT. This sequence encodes CASSLSGTDSNQPQHF. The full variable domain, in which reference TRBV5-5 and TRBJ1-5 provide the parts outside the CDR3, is DAGVTQSPTHLIKTRGQQVTLRCSPISGHKSVSWYQQVLGQGPQFIFQYYEKEERGRGNFPDRFSARQFPNYSSELNVNALLLGDSALYLCASSLSGTDSNQPQHFGDGTRLSIL.

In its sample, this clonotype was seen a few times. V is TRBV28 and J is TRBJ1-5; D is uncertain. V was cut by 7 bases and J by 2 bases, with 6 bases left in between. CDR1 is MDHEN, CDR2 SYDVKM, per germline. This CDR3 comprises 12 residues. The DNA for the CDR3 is TGTGCCAGCACCTCAGGCAATCAGCCCCAGCATTTT. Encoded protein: CASTSGNQPQHF.

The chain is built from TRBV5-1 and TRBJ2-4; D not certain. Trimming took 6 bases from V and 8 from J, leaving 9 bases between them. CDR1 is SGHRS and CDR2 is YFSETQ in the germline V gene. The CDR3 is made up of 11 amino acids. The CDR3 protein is CASKWGDIQYF. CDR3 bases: TGCGCCAGCAAGTGGGGTGACATTCAGTACTTC.

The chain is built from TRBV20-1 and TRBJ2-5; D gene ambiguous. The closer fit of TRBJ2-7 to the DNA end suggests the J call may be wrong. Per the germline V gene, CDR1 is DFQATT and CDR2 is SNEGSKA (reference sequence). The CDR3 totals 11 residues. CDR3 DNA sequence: TGCAGTGCTAGAGTTCCGGGCGAGCAGTACTTC. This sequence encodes CSARVPGEQYF.